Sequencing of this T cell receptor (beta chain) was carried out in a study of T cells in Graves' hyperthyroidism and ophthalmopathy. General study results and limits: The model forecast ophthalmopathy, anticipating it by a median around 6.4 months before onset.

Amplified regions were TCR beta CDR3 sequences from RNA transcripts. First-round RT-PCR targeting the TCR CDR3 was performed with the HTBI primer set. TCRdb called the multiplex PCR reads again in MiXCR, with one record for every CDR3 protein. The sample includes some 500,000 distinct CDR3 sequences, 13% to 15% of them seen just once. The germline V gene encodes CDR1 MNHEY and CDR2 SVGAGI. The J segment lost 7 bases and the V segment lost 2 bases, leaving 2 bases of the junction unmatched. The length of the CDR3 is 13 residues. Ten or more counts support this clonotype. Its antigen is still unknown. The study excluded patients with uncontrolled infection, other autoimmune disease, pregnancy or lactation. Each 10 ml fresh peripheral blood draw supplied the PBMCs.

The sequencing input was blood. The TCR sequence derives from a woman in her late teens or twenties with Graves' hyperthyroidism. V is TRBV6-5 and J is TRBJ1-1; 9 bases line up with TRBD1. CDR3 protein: CASSYQGQGEAFF. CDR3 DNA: TGTGCCAGCAGTTACCAGGGACAGGGTGAAGCTTTCTTT.